Sequencing of this T cell receptor beta chain was carried out in a study of Tregs in tolerant kidney transplant recipients. Study information: Related graft donors supplied nonmyeloablative bone marrow transplants, and mixed chimerism was transient.

This CDR3 region has 15 residues. Germline CDR1 reads MNHEY; CDR2 reads SMNVEV (reference sequence). V was trimmed by 2 bases and J by 5 bases, leaving 16 bases between them. TCRdb keeps only in-frame clones here, not all; method: immunoSEQ multiplex PCR. The table shows roughly 66,000 clones, with around nine tenths occurring only once. The study's findings and limits: Tregs expanded with activated donor B cells seemed most donor-specific.

A word on this clone: What it recognizes is unknown.

CD4+CD25+CD127- Tregs, CD4+CD25- non-Tregs, CD4 and CD8 cells were sorted. J is TRBJ2-7 and V is TRBV27, with D tentatively TRBD2 (6 bases). Material: CD8+ T cells from blood, obtained before the transplant. The sequence was collected from a human donor who received a combined kidney and bone marrow transplant. In nucleotides, the CDR3 is TGTGCCAGCAGTTTAATTGGGAGCCGGGAGAACGAGCAGTACTTC. This encodes CASSLIGSRENEQYF.